Below are 10 T cell receptor beta chains sequenced from a single sample in a study of blood T cell repertoires in COVID-19. Sequencing used immunoSEQ multiplex PCR; TCRdb keeps in-frame clones, though not all of them. The data hold some 240,000 clones, with over 80% observed a single time. The sequenced material came from peripheral blood. Receptors originate from a woman between 65 and 79 years old with COVID-19, enrolled during active disease.

This clone was counted a few times. J is TRBJ2-3 and V is TRBV2; D is undetermined. Between the trimmed V and J ends, which lost 8 bases and 0 bases, there was a span of 9 bases. CDR1 is SNHLY and CDR2 is FYNNEI in the germline V gene. The CDR3 is 13 amino acids. The CDR3 DNA sequence: TGTGCCAGCCTTAGCCCCAGCACAGATACGCAGTATTTT. Its translation: CASLSPSTDTQYF.

About this clone: Other DNA sequences in this specimen translate into the identical CDR3. V usage is TRBV3-1 (or the pseudogene TRBV3-2) and J usage is TRBJ1-2; no reliable D call. CDR1 LGHDT and CDR2 YNNKEL come from the germline V gene (reference sequence). There are 13 residues in the CDR3. Trimming stripped 0 bases from V and 2 bases from J, with 4 bases between. This CDR3 reads CASSQDRNYGYTF. The CDR3 region has the DNA TGTGCCAGCAGCCAAGACCGGAACTATGGCTACACCTTC.

The V gene is TRBV10-3, the J gene TRBJ1-3, with 8 bases that match TRBD1. With V trimmed by 9 bases and J by 6 bases, 10 bases remained unmatched. The CDR3 covers 14 residues. Germline CDR1 ENHRY, CDR2 SYGVKD. The CDR3 sequence is CAIWNSGGTNTIYF. The CDR3 DNA is TGTGCCATTTGGAATTCAGGGGGCACAAACACCATATATTTT.

This rearrangement joins TRBV7-2 to TRBJ2-5; TRBD1 matches 7 bases. The CDR3 contains 14 residues. CDR1 and CDR2 from the germline V gene are SGHTA and FQGNSA. V was pared by 2 bases and J by 3 bases, with 3 bases of the junction left unmatched. Written as DNA, the CDR3 is TGTGCCAGCAGCTTACAGGGGGATAAAGAGACCCAGTACTTC. This encodes CASSLQGDKETQYF.

The genes are TRBV6-5 and TRBJ1-2; 12 nucleotides match TRBD1. Trimming at V came to 6 bases and at J to 5 bases, leaving 4 bases not matched to a gene. The CDR3 spans 14 residues. From germline, CDR1 is MNHEY and CDR2 SVGAGI. This chain's CDR3 is CASSRGQGAYGYTF. CDR3 DNA: TGTGCCAGCAGCCGGGGACAGGGGGCATATGGCTACACCTTC.

The V gene is TRBV28, the J gene TRBJ2-1; the D gene is possibly TRBD1 (6 bases). The germline V gene has CDR1 MDHEN and CDR2 SYDVKM. Trimming shortened V by 6 bases and J by 6 bases, and 12 bases separated the two germline ends. The CDR3 extends over 13 amino acids. The DNA of the CDR3 is TGTGCCAGCAGAGAACAGGGTTTCAATGAGCAGTTCTTC. Amino acid sequence: CASREQGFNEQFF.

The chain joins TRBV29-1 to TRBJ2-5; a weak D match, TRBD2 (6 bases). The CDR3 runs to 11 residues. Germline V gene sequence: CDR1 SQVTM, CDR2 ANQGSEA. V was cut by 2 bases and J by 10 bases, with 11 bases left in between. The CDR3 DNA follows: TGCAGCGTTGAACCAGGAGGGATCCAGTACTTC. It specifies CSVEPGGIQYF.

This CDR3 reads CASSFSGAKNIQYF. The CDR3 DNA follows: TGTGCCAGCAGTTTTTCAGGCGCAAAAAACATTCAGTACTTC. This chain links TRBV28 with TRBJ2-4; the D is unclear. CDR1 MDHEN and CDR2 SYDVKM come from the germline V gene. The CDR3 consists of 14 residues. Deletions cut 3 bases from V and 4 bases from J, with 10 bases between.

The rearrangement links TRBV6-6 to TRBJ2-7; 8 bases agree with TRBD1. V shed 5 bases and J 6 bases; nucleotides not matched to a gene: 6. This CDR3 is 13 amino acids long. Germline CDR1 and CDR2: MNHNY and SVGAGI (reference sequence). CDR3 amino acids: CASSDRGFGEQYF. CDR3 in DNA: TGTGCCAGCAGTGACAGGGGTTTTGGCGAGCAGTACTTC.

The rearrangement uses TRBV7-9 and TRBJ2-2, with TRBD2 matching 8 bases. Germline V lookup: CDR1 SEHNR, CDR2 FQNEAQ (reference sequence). The V and J ends lost 1 base and 5 bases, in that order; junction bases with no gene match: 6. This CDR3 is built from 16 residues. CDR3 nucleotides: TGTGCCAGCAGCTTAGATCGGACTAGCTGGACCGGGGAGCTGTTTTTT. Translation gives CASSLDRTSWTGELFF. The variable domain in full, with the rest retrieved from reference TRBV7-9 and TRBJ2-2, is DTGVSQNPRHKITKRGQNVTFRCDPISEHNRLYWYRQTLGQGPEFLTYFQNEAQLEKSRLLSDRFSAERPKGSFSTLEIQRTEQGDSAMYLCASSLDRTSWTGELFFGEGSRLTVL.